The sequence of this TCR beta chain was determined in a study of identical twins. Study observations and caveats: Conclusions were drawn cross-sectionally by statistical analysis, without following the same donors.

This clonotype was seen only a few times. The antigen is undetermined. Each cDNA held unique molecular identifiers, and template switching gave it a universal primer site. Using its own MiXCR run on the 5' RACE reads, TCRdb lists one record per CDR3 protein. The data show 1.5 million to 2 million distinct CDR3 sequences, 32% seen once. Sequencing was carried out using cord blood. The clonotype was recovered from a newborn girl in good health.

CDR3 loop: CAISEQGRNSPLHF. CDR3 bases: TGTGCCATCAGTGAGCAGGGGAGGAATTCACCCCTCCACTTT. This chain uses TRBV10-3 with TRBJ1-6; the D gene is possibly TRBD1 (6 bases). Germline values: CDR1 ENHRY, CDR2 SYGVKD. Trimming stripped 2 bases from V and 7 bases from J, with 9 bases between. The CDR3 totals 14 residues.